This entry describes one T cell receptor (beta chain). The target antigen is unknown. At one end, the junction sequence differs from germline, possibly due to a read error. MiXCR was run by TCRdb on the 5' RACE reads, yielding one entry per CDR3 protein. The sample records 450,000 or so distinct CDR3 sequences, 11% to 15% being singletons. Looked up from germline, CDR1 is SGHAT and CDR2 is FQNNGV. This CDR3 contains 20 residues. The record originates from a study of identical twins. Study-wide results and caveats: Out-of-frame alpha sequences that twins shared showed excess low generation probability.

The data were also submitted as part of a second study, on yellow fever vaccine responses in identical twins.

The rearrangement links TRBV11-2 to TRBJ2-3; D may be TRBD1 or TRBD2 (7 bases each). The TCR comes from a woman under 30 in good health. The sequenced sample was CD4+ T cells sorted from blood. CDR3 residues: CASSPRWQGGARGSTGTQYF. CDR3 sequence (DNA): TGTGCCAGCAGCCCGAGGTGGCAGGGGGGGGCCCGCGGCTCCACAGGTACGCAGTATTTT.